This paragraph covers one T cell receptor beta chain sequence. This clonotype was picked up a small number of times. The antigen it binds to is not known. Base qualities are not provided; no much larger clone lies one nucleotide away. The library came from PCR. TCRdb shows the sequencer as Illumina HiSeq 2500. Molecular barcoding was employed in the preparation of TCR libraries, with unique molecular identifiers being used to normalize TCRbeta repertoire quantification. TCRdb reprocessing: public reads trimmed at Q25 with fastp, clones called with MiXCR, in-frame beta chains kept. For every CDR3 protein sequence, its rows merge into one entry that carries the most common genes and DNA. This sample lists approximately 520,000 distinct CDR3 sequences; about an eighth were detected once. The ten largest account for 13% to 15% of the sample. The sample comes from a study of T-cell reconstitution after alpha-beta-depleted transplantation in children (dated by TCRdb to 2016 to 2017). About the full investigation: T-cell immune reconstitution after TCRalphabeta/CD19-depleted allogeneic hematopoietic cell transplantation in children was quantitatively tracked in the study by means of TCR repertoire profiling.

Overall results and qualifications from the work: In some patients, the high TCRbeta diversity seen at day 60 was put down to recipient T cells and intrathymic progenitors that had survived conditioning. The frequencies of hyperexpanded clones fell over the following months, and after one year, T-cell counts and TCRbeta diversity were mostly attributed to newly produced T cells. Apparently early alphabetaT-cell count recovery about two months after transplant reportedly relied on only several hundred rapidly expanded clones derived from non-depleted graft cells.

This specimen's treatment or condition label, per the study, means: allogeneic hematopoietic cell transplantation with graft depleted of TCRalphabeta T cells and CD19 B cells. The children who served as transplant recipients had been given grafts of TCRalphabeta/CD19-depleted allogeneic hematopoietic cells. The receptor was isolated from a female patient between 2 and 15 years old who had a stem cell transplant for aplastic anemia, so the T cells may come from the graft donor. The sample consisted of PBMCs, mostly from graft donor cells, taken 180 days after TCRalphabeta/CD19-depleted stem cell transplant.

The nucleotide sequence is given as TGCGCCAGCAGAAGCCTGAACACTGAAGCTTTCTTT. It encodes CASRSLNTEAFF. Recombination connected TRBV5-1 to TRBJ1-1, with the D gene call left open. V is reduced by 5 bases and J by 0 bases, leaving a spacing of 5 bases between them. CDR1 and CDR2 were assigned from the germline V gene as SGHRS and YFSETQ. The CDR3 contains 12 residues, cysteine and phenylalanine counted. Of the read, only the CDR3 DNA is kept; its 36 bases are in frame from base 1.